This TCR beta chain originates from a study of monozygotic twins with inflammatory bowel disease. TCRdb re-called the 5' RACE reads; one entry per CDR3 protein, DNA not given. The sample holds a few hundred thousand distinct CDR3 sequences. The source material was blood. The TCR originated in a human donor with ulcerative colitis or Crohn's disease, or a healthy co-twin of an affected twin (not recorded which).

The CDR3 sequence is CASSFLPPTSYGYTF. The J gene is TRBJ1-2, the V gene TRBV27. The CDR3 runs 15 residues. The V gene's germline CDR1 is MNHEY and CDR2 SMNVEV (reference sequence).